This T cell receptor beta chain was sequenced for a study of shared clonotypes between healthy human individuals. Deletions cut 5 bases from V and 2 bases from J, with 10 bases between. The CDR3 has 15 residues. CDR1 and CDR2 (germline): SGHTA, FQGNSA. Genomic DNA per cell subset filled all wells of several immunoSEQ plates. Sequencing used immunoSEQ multiplex PCR; TCRdb keeps in-frame clones, though not all of them. The sample consists of roughly 650,000 clones, around 97% of them appearing once. V and J are TRBV7-2 and TRBJ2-6; D ambiguous. The origin of this receptor is a woman younger than 45 in good health. The sequencing input was naive CD4+ T cells sorted from blood. Subset here: CD45RA+ positively selected. The CDR3 nucleotides read TGTGCCAGCAGCCAACAGAGCCCTGGGGCCAACGTCCTGACTTTC. It is translated as CASSQQSPGANVLTF.